This T cell receptor beta chain was sequenced for a study of T-cell reconstitution after alpha-beta-depleted transplantation in children. Broader study findings: After one year, T-cell counts and TCRbeta diversity mostly came from new T cells. Elevated TCRbeta diversity at day 60 was traced, in some patients, to surviving recipient T cells and thymic progenitors. In patients about two months after transplant, alpha-beta T cells reportedly arose from several hundred expanded graft clones.

Notes on this clonotype: No antigen is known for it.

Unique molecular identifiers were used in preparing the TCRbeta library. One entry per CDR3 protein, called by TCRdb with MiXCR from the PCR reads. Of approximately 430,000 distinct CDR3 sequences detected, around 15% appear once; the ten largest clones hold less than 30%. Between the trimmed V and J ends, which lost 5 bases and 0 bases, there was a span of 11 bases. Germline-derived CDR1 and CDR2 are SGHAT and FQNNGV. CDR3 length: 15 amino acids. J is TRBJ2-1 and V is TRBV11-2; perhaps D is TRBD1 or TRBD2 (5 bases each). The clonotype comes from a boy under two years old who had a stem cell transplant for Wiskott-Aldrich syndrome, so the T cells may come from the graft donor. This specimen consisted of PBMCs, mostly from graft donor cells, obtained 360 days after TCRalphabeta/CD19-depleted stem cell transplant. The CDR3 loop is CASSLGPLSYNEQFF. DNA for the CDR3: TGTGCCAGCAGCCTGGGACCACTCTCCTACAATGAGCAGTTCTTC.